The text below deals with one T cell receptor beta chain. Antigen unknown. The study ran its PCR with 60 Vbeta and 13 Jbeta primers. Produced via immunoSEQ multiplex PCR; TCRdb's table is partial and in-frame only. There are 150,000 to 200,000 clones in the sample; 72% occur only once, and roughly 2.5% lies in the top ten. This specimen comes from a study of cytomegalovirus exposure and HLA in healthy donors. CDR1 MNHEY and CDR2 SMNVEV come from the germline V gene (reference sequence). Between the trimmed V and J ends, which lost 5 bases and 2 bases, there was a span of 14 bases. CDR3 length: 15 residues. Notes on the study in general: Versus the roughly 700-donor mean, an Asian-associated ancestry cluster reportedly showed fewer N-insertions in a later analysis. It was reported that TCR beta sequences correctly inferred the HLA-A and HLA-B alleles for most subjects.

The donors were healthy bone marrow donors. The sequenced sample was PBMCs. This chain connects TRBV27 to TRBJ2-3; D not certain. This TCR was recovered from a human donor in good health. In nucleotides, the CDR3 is TGTGCCAGCAGTATAGCCACGACCCCCACAGATACGCAGTATTTT. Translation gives CASSIATTPTDTQYF.